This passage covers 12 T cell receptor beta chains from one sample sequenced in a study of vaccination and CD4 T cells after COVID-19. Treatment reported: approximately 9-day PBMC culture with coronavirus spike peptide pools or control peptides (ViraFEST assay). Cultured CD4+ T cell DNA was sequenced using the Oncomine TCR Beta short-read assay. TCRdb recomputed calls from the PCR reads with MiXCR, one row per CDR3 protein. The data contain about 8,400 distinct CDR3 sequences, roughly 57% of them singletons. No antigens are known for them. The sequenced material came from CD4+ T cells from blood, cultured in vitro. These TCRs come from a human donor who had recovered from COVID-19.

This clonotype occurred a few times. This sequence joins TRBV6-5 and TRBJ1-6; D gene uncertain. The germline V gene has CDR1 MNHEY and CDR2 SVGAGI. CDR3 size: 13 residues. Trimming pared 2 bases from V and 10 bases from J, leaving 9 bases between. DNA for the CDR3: TGTGCCAGCAGTTACAGGGAAGGATCACCCCTCCACTTT. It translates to CASSYREGSPLHF.

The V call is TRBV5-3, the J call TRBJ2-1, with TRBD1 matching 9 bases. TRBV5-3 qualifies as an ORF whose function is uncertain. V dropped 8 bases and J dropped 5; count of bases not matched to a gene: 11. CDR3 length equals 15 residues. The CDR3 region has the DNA TGTGCCAGCAGCCTGGGACAGGGAGCCAACAATGAGCAGTTCTTC. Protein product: CASSLGQGANNEQFF.

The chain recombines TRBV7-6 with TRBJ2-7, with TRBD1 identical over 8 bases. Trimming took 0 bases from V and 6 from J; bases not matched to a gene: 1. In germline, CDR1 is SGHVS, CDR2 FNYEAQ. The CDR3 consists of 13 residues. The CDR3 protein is CASSLADRAEQYF. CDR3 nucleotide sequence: TGTGCCAGCAGCTTAGCGGACAGGGCCGAGCAGTACTTC.

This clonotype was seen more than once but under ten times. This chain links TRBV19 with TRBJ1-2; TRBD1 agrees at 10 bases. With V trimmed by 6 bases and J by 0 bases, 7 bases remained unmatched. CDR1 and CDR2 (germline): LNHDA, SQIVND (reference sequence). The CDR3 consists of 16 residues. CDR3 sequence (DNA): TGTGCCAGTAGCCCCCGGGACAGGGGTTCTAACTATGGCTACACCTTC. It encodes CASSPRDRGSNYGYTF.

CDR3 nucleotide sequence: TGTGCCAGCAACCAAGGAGGGACAGGTAGCGAAAAACTGTTTTTT. Translated: CASNQGGTGSEKLFF. J is TRBJ1-4 and V is TRBV21-1; no check of the table's D call, TRBD1, against the DNA was made. TRBV21-1 is a listed pseudogene. This CDR3 is 15 amino acids long.

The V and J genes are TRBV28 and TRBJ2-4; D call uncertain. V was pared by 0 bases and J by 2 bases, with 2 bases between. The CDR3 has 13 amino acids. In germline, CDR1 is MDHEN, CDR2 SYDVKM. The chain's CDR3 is CASSLWTKNIQYF. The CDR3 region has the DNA TGTGCCAGCAGTTTATGGACCAAAAACATTCAGTACTTC. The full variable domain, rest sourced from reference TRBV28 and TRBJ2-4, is DVKVTQSSRYLVKRTGEKVFLECVQDMDHENMFWYRQDPGLGLRLIYFSYDVKMKEKGDIPEGYSVSREKKERFSLILESASTNQTSMYLCASSLWTKNIQYFGAGTRLSVL.

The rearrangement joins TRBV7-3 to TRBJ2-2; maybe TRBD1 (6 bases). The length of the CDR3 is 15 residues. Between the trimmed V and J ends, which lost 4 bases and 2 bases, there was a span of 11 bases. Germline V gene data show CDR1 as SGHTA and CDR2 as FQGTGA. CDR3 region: CASSSPGQNTGELFF. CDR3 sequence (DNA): TGTGCCAGCAGCTCTCCGGGACAAAACACCGGGGAGCTGTTTTTT.

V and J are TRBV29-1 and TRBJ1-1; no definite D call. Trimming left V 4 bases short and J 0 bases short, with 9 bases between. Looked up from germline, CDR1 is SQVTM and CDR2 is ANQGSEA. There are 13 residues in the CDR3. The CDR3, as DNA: TGCAGCGTTGTAACGTTAATGAACACTGAAGCTTTCTTT. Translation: CSVVTLMNTEAFF.

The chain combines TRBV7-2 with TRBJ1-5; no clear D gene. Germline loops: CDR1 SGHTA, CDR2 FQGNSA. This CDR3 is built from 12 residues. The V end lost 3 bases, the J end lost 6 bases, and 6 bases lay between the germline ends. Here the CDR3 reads CASSFPSQPQHF. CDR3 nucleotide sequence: TGTGCCAGCAGCTTCCCATCTCAGCCCCAGCATTTT.

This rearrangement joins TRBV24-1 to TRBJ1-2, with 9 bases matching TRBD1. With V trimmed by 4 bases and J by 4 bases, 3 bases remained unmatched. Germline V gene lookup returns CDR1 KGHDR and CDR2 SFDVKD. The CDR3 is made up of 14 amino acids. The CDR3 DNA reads TGTGCCACCAGTGACCAGGACAGGGGCTATGGCTACACCTTC. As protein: CATSDQDRGYGYTF.

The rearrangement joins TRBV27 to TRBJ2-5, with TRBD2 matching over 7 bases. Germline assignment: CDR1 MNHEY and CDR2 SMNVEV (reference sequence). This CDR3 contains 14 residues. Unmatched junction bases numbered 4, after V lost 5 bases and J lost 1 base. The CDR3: CASSKRETQETQYF. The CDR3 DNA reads TGTGCCAGCAGTAAGCGGGAAACCCAAGAGACCCAGTACTTC.

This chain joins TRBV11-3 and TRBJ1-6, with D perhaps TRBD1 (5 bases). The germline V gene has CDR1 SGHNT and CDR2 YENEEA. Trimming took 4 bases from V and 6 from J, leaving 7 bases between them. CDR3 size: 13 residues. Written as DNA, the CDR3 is TGTGCCAGCAGCTATGGGGGTAATTCACCCCTCCACTTT. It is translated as CASSYGGNSPLHF.